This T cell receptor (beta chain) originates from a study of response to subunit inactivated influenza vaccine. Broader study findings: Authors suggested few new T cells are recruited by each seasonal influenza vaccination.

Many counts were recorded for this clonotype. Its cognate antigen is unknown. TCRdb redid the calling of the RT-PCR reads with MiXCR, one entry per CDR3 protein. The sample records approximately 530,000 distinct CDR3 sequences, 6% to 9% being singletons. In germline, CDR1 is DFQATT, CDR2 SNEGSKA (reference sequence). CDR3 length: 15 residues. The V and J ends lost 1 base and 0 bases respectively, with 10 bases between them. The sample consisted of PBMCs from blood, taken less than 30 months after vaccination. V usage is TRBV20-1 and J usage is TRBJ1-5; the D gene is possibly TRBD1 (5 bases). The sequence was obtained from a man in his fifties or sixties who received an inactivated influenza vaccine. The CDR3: CSARGGDYSNQPQHF. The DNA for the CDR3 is TGCAGTGCTAGAGGGGGGGATTATAGCAATCAGCCCCAGCATTTT.